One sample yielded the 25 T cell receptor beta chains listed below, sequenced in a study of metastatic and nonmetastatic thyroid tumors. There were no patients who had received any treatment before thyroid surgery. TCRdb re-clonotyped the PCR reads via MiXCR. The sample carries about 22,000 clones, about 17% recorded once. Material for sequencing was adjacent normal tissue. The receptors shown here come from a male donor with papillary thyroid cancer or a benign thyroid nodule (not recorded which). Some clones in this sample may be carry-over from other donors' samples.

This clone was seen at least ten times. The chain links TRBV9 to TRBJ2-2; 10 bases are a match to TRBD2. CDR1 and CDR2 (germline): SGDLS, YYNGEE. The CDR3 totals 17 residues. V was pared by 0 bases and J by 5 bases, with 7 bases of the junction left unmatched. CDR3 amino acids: CASSVALAGVRTGELFF. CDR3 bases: TGTGCCAGCAGCGTAGCTCTAGCGGGAGTTAGGACCGGGGAGCTGTTTTTT.

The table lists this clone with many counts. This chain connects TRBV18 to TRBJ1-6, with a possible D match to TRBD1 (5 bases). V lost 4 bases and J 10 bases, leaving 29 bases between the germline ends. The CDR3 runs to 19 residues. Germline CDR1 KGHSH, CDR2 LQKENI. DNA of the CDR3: TGTGCCAGCTCACTCTTCGGACACGTTACGGGAGGGGTCAAGTCACCCCTCCACTTT. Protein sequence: CASSLFGHVTGGVKSPLHF.

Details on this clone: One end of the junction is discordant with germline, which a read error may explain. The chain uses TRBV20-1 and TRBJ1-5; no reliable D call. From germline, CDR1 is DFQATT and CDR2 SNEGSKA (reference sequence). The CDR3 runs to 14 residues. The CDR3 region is CIAVYSGRNQPHHF. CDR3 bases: TGCATTGCTGTATACTCCGGACGCAATCAGCCCCATCATTTT.

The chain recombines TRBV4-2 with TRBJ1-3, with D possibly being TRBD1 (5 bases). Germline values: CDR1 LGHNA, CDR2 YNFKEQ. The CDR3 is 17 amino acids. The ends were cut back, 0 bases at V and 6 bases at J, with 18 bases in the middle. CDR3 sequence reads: CASSQDALGHPENTIYF. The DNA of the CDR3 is TGTGCCAGCAGCCAAGATGCTTTGGGGCACCCTGAAAACACCATATATTTT.

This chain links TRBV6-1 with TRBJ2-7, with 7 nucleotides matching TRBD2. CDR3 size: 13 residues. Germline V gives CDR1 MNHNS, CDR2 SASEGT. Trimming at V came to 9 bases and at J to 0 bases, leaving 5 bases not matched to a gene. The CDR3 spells CARGLEVSYEQYF. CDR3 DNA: TGTGCCAGAGGACTAGAGGTCTCCTACGAGCAGTACTTC.

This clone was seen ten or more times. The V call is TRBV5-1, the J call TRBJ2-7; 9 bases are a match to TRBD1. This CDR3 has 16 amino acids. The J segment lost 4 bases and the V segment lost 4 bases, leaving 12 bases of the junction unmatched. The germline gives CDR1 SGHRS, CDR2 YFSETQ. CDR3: CASSPRIQDRGYEQYF. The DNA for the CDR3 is TGCGCCAGCAGCCCTCGCATCCAGGACAGGGGATACGAGCAGTACTTC. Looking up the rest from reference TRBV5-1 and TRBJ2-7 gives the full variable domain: KAGVTQTPRYLIKTRGQQVTLSCSPISGHRSVSWYQQTPGQGLQFLFEYFSETQRNKGNFPGRFSGRQFSNSRSEMNVSTLELGDSALYLCASSPRIQDRGYEQYFGPGTRLTVT.

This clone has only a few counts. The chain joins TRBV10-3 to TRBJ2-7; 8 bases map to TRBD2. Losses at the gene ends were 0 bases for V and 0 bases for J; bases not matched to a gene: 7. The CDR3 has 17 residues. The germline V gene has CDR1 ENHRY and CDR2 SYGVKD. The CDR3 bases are TGTGCCATCAGTGAGTCGGTAGGCGGGGGGTTCTCCTACGAGCAGTACTTC. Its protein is CAISESVGGGFSYEQYF.

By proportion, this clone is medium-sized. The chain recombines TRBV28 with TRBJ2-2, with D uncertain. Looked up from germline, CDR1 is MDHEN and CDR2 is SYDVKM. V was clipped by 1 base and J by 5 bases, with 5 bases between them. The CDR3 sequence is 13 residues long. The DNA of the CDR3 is TGTGCCAGCAGTTTATTGGCGACCGGGGAGCTGTTTTTT. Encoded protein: CASSLLATGELFF.

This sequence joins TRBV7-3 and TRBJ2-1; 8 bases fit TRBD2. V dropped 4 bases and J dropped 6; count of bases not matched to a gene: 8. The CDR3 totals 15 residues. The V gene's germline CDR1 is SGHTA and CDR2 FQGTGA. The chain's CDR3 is CASSSLAGTSNEQFF. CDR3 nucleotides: TGTGCCAGCAGCTCCCTAGCCGGGACTAGCAATGAGCAGTTCTTC. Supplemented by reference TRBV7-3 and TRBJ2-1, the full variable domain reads GAGVSQTPSNKVTEKGKYVELRCDPISGHTALYWYRQSLGQGPEFLIYFQGTGAADDSGLPNDRFFAVRPEGSVSTLKIQRTERGDSAVYLCASSSLAGTSNEQFFGPGTRLTVL.

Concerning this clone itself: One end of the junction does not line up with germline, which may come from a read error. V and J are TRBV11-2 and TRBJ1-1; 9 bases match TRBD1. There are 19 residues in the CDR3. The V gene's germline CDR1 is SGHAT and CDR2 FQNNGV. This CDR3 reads CASSWGVYGTGMINTEALF. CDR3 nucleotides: TGTGCCAGCAGCTGGGGGGTTTATGGGACAGGGATGATTAACACTGAAGCTCTCTTT.

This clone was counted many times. The CDR3 bases are TGTGCCACCAGTGATTTACGGGACACCGGGGAGCTGTTTTTT. Translation: CATSDLRDTGELFF. The rearrangement links TRBV24-1 to TRBJ2-2; D unclear. This CDR3 region has 14 residues. CDR1 is KGHDR and CDR2 is SFDVKD in the germline V gene. With 1 base removed from V and 3 bases from J, the gap between germline ends came to 5 bases.

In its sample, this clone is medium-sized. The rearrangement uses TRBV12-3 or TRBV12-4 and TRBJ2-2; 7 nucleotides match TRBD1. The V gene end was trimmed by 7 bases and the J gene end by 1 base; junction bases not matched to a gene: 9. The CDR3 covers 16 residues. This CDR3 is CASTLGTVLNTGELFF. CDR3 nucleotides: TGTGCCAGCACCCTCGGGACAGTCCTGAACACCGGGGAGCTGTTTTTT.

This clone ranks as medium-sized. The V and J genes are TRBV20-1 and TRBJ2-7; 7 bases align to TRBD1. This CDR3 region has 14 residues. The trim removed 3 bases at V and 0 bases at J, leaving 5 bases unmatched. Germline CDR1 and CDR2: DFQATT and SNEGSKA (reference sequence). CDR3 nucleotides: TGCAGTGCTAGGACGGGACAGAGCTCCTACGAGCAGTACGTC. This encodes CSARTGQSSYEQYV.

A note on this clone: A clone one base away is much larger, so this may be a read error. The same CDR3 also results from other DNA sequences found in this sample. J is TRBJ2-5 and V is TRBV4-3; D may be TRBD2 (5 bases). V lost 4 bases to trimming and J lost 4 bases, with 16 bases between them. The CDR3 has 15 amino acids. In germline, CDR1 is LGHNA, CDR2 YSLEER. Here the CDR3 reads CASSPTVGEGETQYF. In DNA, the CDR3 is TGCGCCAGCAGCCCAACCGTGGGTGAGGGAGAGACCCAGTACTTC.

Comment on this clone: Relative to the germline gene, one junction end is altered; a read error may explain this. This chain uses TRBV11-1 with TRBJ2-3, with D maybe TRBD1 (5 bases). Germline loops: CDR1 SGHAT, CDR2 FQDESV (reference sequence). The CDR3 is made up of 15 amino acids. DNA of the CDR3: TGTGCCAGCAGCTTAGACCTAGGACACACAGATAAGCAGTATTTT. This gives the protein CASSLDLGHTDKQYF.

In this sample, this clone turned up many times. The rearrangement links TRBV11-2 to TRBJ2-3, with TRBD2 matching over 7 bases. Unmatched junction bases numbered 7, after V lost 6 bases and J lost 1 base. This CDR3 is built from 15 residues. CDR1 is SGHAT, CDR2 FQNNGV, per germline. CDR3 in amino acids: CASRGGKGGTDTQYF. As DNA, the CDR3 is TGTGCCAGCAGGGGGGGGAAGGGTGGCACAGATACGCAGTATTTT.

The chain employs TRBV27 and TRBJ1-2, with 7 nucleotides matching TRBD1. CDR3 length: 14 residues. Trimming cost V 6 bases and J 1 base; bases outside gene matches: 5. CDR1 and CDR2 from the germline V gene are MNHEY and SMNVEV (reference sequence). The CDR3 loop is CASRTQGDNYGYTF. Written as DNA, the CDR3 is TGTGCCAGCAGGACGCAGGGGGATAACTATGGCTACACCTTC.

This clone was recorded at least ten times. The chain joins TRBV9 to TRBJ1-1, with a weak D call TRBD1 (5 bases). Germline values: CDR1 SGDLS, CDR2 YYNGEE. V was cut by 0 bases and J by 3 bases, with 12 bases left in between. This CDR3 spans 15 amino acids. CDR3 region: CASSVAGRVDTEAFF. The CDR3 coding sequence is TGTGCCAGCAGCGTAGCTGGCAGGGTGGACACTGAAGCTTTCTTT.

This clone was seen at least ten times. CDR3 DNA sequence: TGTGCCAGCAGCTTGAGGCCGGGACCGTCGAACACTGAAGCTTTCTTT. It specifies CASSLRPGPSNTEAFF. V is TRBV5-5 and J is TRBJ1-1; D perhaps matches TRBD1 (5 bases). The CDR3 has 16 amino acids. Germline-derived CDR1 and CDR2 are SGHKS and YYEKEE (reference sequence). V lost 1 base and J 1 base, leaving 14 bases between the germline ends. Variable domain in full (rest from reference TRBV5-5 and TRBJ1-1): DAGVTQSPTHLIKTRGQQVTLRCSPISGHKSVSWYQQVLGQGPQFIFQYYEKEERGRGNFPDRFSARQFPNYSSELNVNALLLGDSALYLCASSLRPGPSNTEAFFGQGTRLTVV.

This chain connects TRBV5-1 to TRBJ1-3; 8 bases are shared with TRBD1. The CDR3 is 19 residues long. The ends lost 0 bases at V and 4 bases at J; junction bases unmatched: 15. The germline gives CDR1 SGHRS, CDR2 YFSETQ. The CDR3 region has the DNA TGCGCCAGCAGCTTGGGGATAGCGCCAGGGGGCCGATTCGGAAACACCATATATTTT. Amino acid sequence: CASSLGIAPGGRFGNTIYF.

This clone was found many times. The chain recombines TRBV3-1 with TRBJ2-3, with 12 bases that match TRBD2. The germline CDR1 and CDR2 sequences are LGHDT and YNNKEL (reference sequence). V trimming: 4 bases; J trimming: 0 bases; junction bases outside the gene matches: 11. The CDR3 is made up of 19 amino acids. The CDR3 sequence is CASSLFPLTSGGSTDTQYF. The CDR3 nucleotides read TGTGCCAGCAGCCTCTTCCCCCTGACTAGCGGGGGCAGCACAGATACGCAGTATTTT.

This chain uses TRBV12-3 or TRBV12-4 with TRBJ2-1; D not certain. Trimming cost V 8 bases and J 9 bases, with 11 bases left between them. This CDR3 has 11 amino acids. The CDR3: CASDSPPEQFF. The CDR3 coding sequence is TGTGCCAGCGATTCCCCCCCTGAGCAGTTCTTC.

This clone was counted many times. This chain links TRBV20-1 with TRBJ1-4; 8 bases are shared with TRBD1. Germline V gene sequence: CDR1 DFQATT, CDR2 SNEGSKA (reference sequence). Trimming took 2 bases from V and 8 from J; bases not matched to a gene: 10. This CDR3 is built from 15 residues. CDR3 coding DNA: TGCAGTGCTAGACCCCACAGGGCAGGGGGCGAAAAACTGTTTTTT. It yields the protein CSARPHRAGGEKLFF.

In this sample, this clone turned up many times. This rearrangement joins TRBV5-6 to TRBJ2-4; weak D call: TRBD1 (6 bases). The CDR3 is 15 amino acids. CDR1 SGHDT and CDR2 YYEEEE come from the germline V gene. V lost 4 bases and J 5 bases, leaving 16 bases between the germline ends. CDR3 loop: CASSLPGEGENIQYF. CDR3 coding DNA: TGTGCCAGCAGCCTACCAGGGGAAGGGGAAAACATTCAGTACTTC.

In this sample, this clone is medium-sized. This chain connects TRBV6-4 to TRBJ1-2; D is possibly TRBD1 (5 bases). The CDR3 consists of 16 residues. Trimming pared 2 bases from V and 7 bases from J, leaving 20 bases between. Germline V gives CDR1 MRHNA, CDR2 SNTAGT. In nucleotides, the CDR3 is TGTGCCAGCAGTGACGAAGGAACGATGGGGCTATCTGGCTACACCTTC. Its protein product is CASSDEGTMGLSGYTF.